A single sample gave rise to the 31 T cell receptor beta chains below, sequenced in a study of blood T cell repertoires in COVID-19. Sequencing used immunoSEQ multiplex PCR; TCRdb keeps in-frame clones, though not all of them. The sample includes some 190,000 clones, 88% of them seen just once. The source material was peripheral blood. Every receptor here comes from a human donor in a cohort sampled during active COVID-19.

This sequence joins TRBV12-3 or TRBV12-4 and TRBJ1-2, with D perhaps matching TRBD1 (5 bases). The CDR3 is made up of 13 amino acids. Trimming shortened V by 6 bases and J by 7 bases, and 15 bases separated the two germline ends. In DNA form, the CDR3 reads TGTGCCAGCAGCCCCAAGACAGTGGGTGGCTACACCTTC. Its translation is CASSPKTVGGYTF.

This clone was recorded a few times. J is TRBJ1-2 and V is TRBV7-9; 8 nucleotides match TRBD1. The CDR3 has 15 amino acids. V lost 1 base, J lost 6 bases, and 7 bases stayed unmatched. Germline V gives CDR1 SEHNR, CDR2 FQNEAQ (reference sequence). CDR3 sequence (DNA): TGTGCCAGCAGCTTAGGGACAGGGAGTATCGATGGCTACACCTTC. Its protein is CASSLGTGSIDGYTF.

The rearrangement uses TRBV20-1 and TRBJ1-1; tentatively, D is TRBD1 (6 bases). Germline assignment: CDR1 DFQATT and CDR2 SNEGSKA (reference sequence). This CDR3 region has 12 residues. V lost 3 bases and J 4 bases, leaving 9 bases between the germline ends. The CDR3 DNA sequence: TGCAGTGCTAGTTGGGGGCTCACTGAAGCTTTCTTT. The encoded protein is CSASWGLTEAFF.

The chain carries TRBV11-2 and TRBJ2-7; 10 bases align to TRBD2. The germline CDR1 and CDR2 sequences are SGHAT and FQNNGV. V lost 1 base to trimming and J lost 5 bases; unmatched junction nucleotides: 8. The CDR3 covers 16 residues. The CDR3 DNA reads as TGTGCCAGCAGCTTAGGGCTTAGCGGGAGGATCGACGAGCAGTACTTC. It codes for CASSLGLSGRIDEQYF.

The chain couples TRBV27 to TRBJ1-6, with 8 bases fitting TRBD1. The germline V gene encodes CDR1 MNHEY and CDR2 SMNVEV (reference sequence). This CDR3 has 18 residues. V was pared by 5 bases and J by 9 bases, with 18 bases of the junction left unmatched. In nucleotides, the CDR3 is TGTGCCAGCAGTCCCGGACAGGGATCTTTAACTATTCGTTCACCCCTCCACTTT. Translated, it gives CASSPGQGSLTIRSPLHF.

For the CDR3, the DNA is TGTGCCAGCAGTTTCGTGGGAGCCGAAGCTTTCTTT. It yields the protein CASSFVGAEAFF. The V gene is TRBV12-3 or TRBV12-4, the J gene TRBJ1-1; no clear D gene. V gave up 3 bases and J gave up 8 bases, with 10 bases separating them. The length of the CDR3 is 12 residues.

This clone was found once. V is TRBV29-1 and J is TRBJ2-5; possible D gene TRBD1, 6 bases. Germline V CDR1 and CDR2: SQVTM, ANQGSEA. The CDR3 spans 13 residues. Trimming cost V 3 bases and J 7 bases, with 15 bases left between them. CDR3 sequence: CSVEMGQYGTQYF. The CDR3 DNA sequence: TGCAGCGTTGAGATGGGACAATATGGGACCCAGTACTTC.

J is TRBJ2-7 and V is TRBV6-5; TRBD1 matches at 8 bases. This CDR3 spans 16 amino acids. Germline V gene lookup returns CDR1 MNHEY and CDR2 SVGAGI. The J segment lost 0 bases and the V segment lost 2 bases, leaving 6 bases of the junction unmatched. CDR3 protein: CASSYNRQGSSYEQYF. Written as DNA, the CDR3 is TGTGCCAGCAGTTACAACCGACAGGGGAGCTCCTACGAGCAGTACTTC.

The V and J genes are TRBV6-4 and TRBJ2-5, with 11 positions matching TRBD1. CDR1 MRHNA and CDR2 SNTAGT come from the germline V gene. The junction had 5 bases not matched to a gene; V was cut back by 5 bases and J by 6 bases. This CDR3 has 14 residues. CDR3 sequence reads: CASSYGQGAKTQYF. The CDR3 DNA sequence: TGTGCCAGCAGTTACGGACAGGGGGCGAAGACCCAGTACTTC.

This chain links TRBV10-3 with TRBJ2-5; no reliable D call. Trimming removed 2 bases at V and 6 bases at J, with 7 bases between. The CDR3 loop spans 12 amino acids. Germline values: CDR1 ENHRY, CDR2 SYGVKD. The CDR3 region is CAISEPEKTQYF. The CDR3 DNA reads as TGTGCCATCAGTGAGCCCGAGAAGACCCAGTACTTC.

The rearrangement links TRBV6-5 to TRBJ2-3; 11 bases match TRBD1. Germline CDR1 MNHEY, CDR2 SVGAGI. This CDR3 has 13 amino acids. J lost 5 bases, V lost 8 bases, and 3 bases had no gene match. The CDR3 nucleotides are TGTGCCAGCGGAGGGACAGGGGGAGATACGCAGTATTTT. This codes for CASGGTGGDTQYF.

J is TRBJ1-2 and V is TRBV5-1; TRBD1 matches 8 bases. Germline values: CDR1 SGHRS, CDR2 YFSETQ. Trimming at V came to 4 bases and at J to 8 bases, leaving 7 bases not matched to a gene. The CDR3 spans 13 residues. The CDR3 protein is CASSEDRVGGYTF. CDR3 DNA sequence: TGCGCCAGCAGCGAGGACAGGGTTGGGGGCTACACCTTC.

This chain connects TRBV11-2 to TRBJ2-3; TRBD2 aligns across 7 bases. The J segment lost 4 bases and the V segment lost 0 bases, leaving 1 base of the junction unmatched. The CDR3 runs 14 residues. Per germline, CDR1 SGHAT and CDR2 FQNNGV. The CDR3 nucleotides read TGTGCCAGCAGCTTAGATCGGGGGGCAGATACGCAGTATTTT. This codes for CASSLDRGADTQYF.

This chain links TRBV24-1 with TRBJ1-1; tentatively, D is TRBD1 (5 bases). V was shortened by 8 bases and J by 0 bases, with 12 bases between the two germline ends. Looked up from germline, CDR1 is KGHDR and CDR2 is SFDVKD. The CDR3 totals 14 residues. CDR3 in DNA: TGTGCCACCAAAGGGCAGGGCTTGAACACTGAAGCTTTCTTT. This codes for CATKGQGLNTEAFF.

The chain combines TRBV2 with TRBJ2-1, with 12 bases that match TRBD2. V was pared by 4 bases and J by 10 bases, with 8 bases of the junction left unmatched. The CDR3 runs to 15 residues. Germline V gives CDR1 SNHLY, CDR2 FYNNEI. CDR3 amino acids: CASSGSSGGAWEQFF. CDR3 DNA: TGTGCCAGCAGTGGATCTAGCGGGGGGGCCTGGGAGCAGTTCTTC.

This chain joins TRBV5-1 and TRBJ2-7; 7 bases map to TRBD1. V gave up 0 bases and J gave up 2 bases; unmatched junction bases: 5. The CDR3 is 15 residues long. Germline-derived CDR1 and CDR2 are SGHRS and YFSETQ. For the CDR3, the DNA is TGCGCCAGCAGCTTGGTCACAGGGGCCACCTACGAGCAGTACTTC. Encoded protein: CASSLVTGATYEQYF.

This sequence joins TRBV28 and TRBJ2-7; D might be TRBD2 (6 bases). Trimming left V 6 bases short and J 1 base short, with 7 bases between. CDR1 is MDHEN and CDR2 is SYDVKM in the germline V gene. The CDR3 spans 12 residues. The CDR3 sequence: CASSGTSYEQYF. CDR3 in DNA: TGTGCCAGCAGCGGGACTTCCTACGAGCAGTACTTC. Variable domain in full (rest from reference TRBV28 and TRBJ2-7): DVKVTQSSRYLVKRTGEKVFLECVQDMDHENMFWYRQDPGLGLRLIYFSYDVKMKEKGDIPEGYSVSREKKERFSLILESASTNQTSMYLCASSGTSYEQYFGPGTRLTVT.

The chain combines TRBV14 with TRBJ2-1, with 8 nucleotides matching TRBD1. This CDR3 region has 14 residues. V shed 2 bases and J 6 bases; nucleotides not matched to a gene: 3. Germline values: CDR1 SGHDN, CDR2 FVKESK. CDR3 sequence (DNA): TGTGCCAGCAGCCAATGGACAGGGTTCAATGAGCAGTTCTTC. It translates to CASSQWTGFNEQFF.

The chain is built from TRBV7-9 and TRBJ2-4; 7 bases agree with TRBD2. Per the germline V gene, CDR1 is SEHNR and CDR2 is FQNEAQ (reference sequence). V dropped 2 bases and J dropped 6; count of bases not matched to a gene: 1. This CDR3 has 13 amino acids. For the CDR3, the DNA is TGTGCCAGCAGCTTACCTAGCGGAAACATTCAGTACTTC. Residues: CASSLPSGNIQYF.

The rearrangement links TRBV5-1 to TRBJ1-5, with TRBD1 identical over 7 bases. The ends lost 4 bases at V and 1 base at J; junction bases unmatched: 5. CDR3 length: 15 amino acids. Germline V gene lookup returns CDR1 SGHRS and CDR2 YFSETQ. The CDR3 nucleotides are TGCGCCAGCAGCCCAGCAGGGGGGAGCAATCAGCCCCAGCATTTT. Residues: CASSPAGGSNQPQHF.

The genes are TRBV7-2 and TRBJ2-5, with TRBD2 matching 8 bases. The V gene end was trimmed by 2 bases and the J gene end by 5 bases; junction bases not matched to a gene: 4. Germline assignment: CDR1 SGHTA and CDR2 FQGNSA. The CDR3 runs to 14 residues. The CDR3 loop reads CASSLSSGTETQYF. CDR3 nucleotide sequence: TGTGCCAGCAGCTTAAGTAGCGGGACTGAGACCCAGTACTTC.

V and J are TRBV7-9 and TRBJ2-1, with TRBD2 matching over 14 bases. Germline CDR1 reads SEHNR; CDR2 reads FQNEAQ (reference sequence). This CDR3 comprises 16 residues. The V and J ends lost 4 bases and 8 bases, in that order; junction bases with no gene match: 7. CDR3 coding DNA: TGTGCCAGCAGCTCCGGGACTAGCGGGGGCCCCGATGAGCAGTTCTTC. As protein: CASSSGTSGGPDEQFF.

The chain carries TRBV7-7 and TRBJ2-7, with a weak D call TRBD2 (5 bases). The CDR3 extends over 13 amino acids. V was clipped by 5 bases and J by 4 bases, with 12 bases between them. CDR1 SSHAT and CDR2 FNYEAQ come from the germline V gene (reference sequence). CDR3 amino acids: CASSPGLGYEQYF. CDR3 sequence (DNA): TGTGCCAGCAGCCCCGGACTGGGATACGAGCAGTACTTC. The whole variable domain, filled in from reference TRBV7-7 and TRBJ2-7, reads GAGVSQSPRYKVTKRGQDVTLRCDPISSHATLYWYQQALGQGPEFLTYFNYEAQPDKSGLPSDRFSAERPEGSISTLTIQRTEQRDSAMYRCASSPGLGYEQYFGPGTRLTVT.

This clone was detected a few times. The gene calls are TRBV19 and TRBJ2-1; TRBD2 agrees at 14 bases. Trimming at V came to 4 bases and at J to 0 bases, leaving 5 bases not matched to a gene. The CDR3 is 18 amino acids. Germline V gives CDR1 LNHDA, CDR2 SQIVND (reference sequence). The CDR3 is CASSRTSGRISSYNEQFF. The CDR3 DNA follows: TGTGCCAGTAGTAGGACTAGCGGGAGGATTAGCTCCTACAATGAGCAGTTCTTC.

The rearrangement links TRBV7-9 to TRBJ2-7; D is perhaps TRBD2 (5 bases). In germline, CDR1 is SEHNR, CDR2 FQNEAQ (reference sequence). The CDR3 is made up of 15 amino acids. V lost 0 bases and J lost 3, with 12 bases in between. This CDR3 reads CASSLAKGGGYEQYF. The CDR3 DNA is TGTGCCAGCAGCTTAGCGAAAGGAGGAGGCTACGAGCAGTACTTC.

V usage is TRBV9 and J usage is TRBJ2-3; the match to TRBD2 covers 11 bases. The CDR3 covers 17 residues. The germline V gene encodes CDR1 SGDLS and CDR2 YYNGEE. Trimming took 4 bases from V and 1 from J; bases not matched to a gene: 8. CDR3: CASSLLAGEGGTDTQYF. DNA of the CDR3: TGTGCCAGCAGCTTACTAGCGGGAGAGGGAGGCACAGATACGCAGTATTTT.

CDR3 sequence reads: CASSLQGLNSPLHF. Here the CDR3 DNA reads TGTGCCAGCAGTTTACAGGGGCTTAATTCACCCCTCCACTTT. The chain employs TRBV6-2 or TRBV6-3 and TRBJ1-6, with 7 bases matching TRBD1. This CDR3 is built from 14 residues. V was clipped by 4 bases and J by 6 bases; unmatched bases: 3. Germline CDR1 and CDR2: MNHEY and SVGEGT.

The chain combines TRBV20-1 with TRBJ2-7; D is uncertain. Germline V gene sequence: CDR1 DFQATT, CDR2 SNEGSKA (reference sequence). The ends were cut back, 3 bases at V and 6 bases at J, with 21 bases in the middle. The CDR3 is 15 residues long. CDR3 bases: TGCAGTGCTAGTTCACAGTTAACCCCGTTTCCCGAGCAGTACTTC. This translates into CSASSQLTPFPEQYF.

This chain links TRBV5-1 with TRBJ1-1, with D maybe TRBD1 (5 bases). This CDR3 is 14 amino acids long. Per the germline V gene, CDR1 is SGHRS and CDR2 is YFSETQ. The V gene lost 6 bases and the J gene lost 2 bases, with 14 bases spanning the gap. This chain's CDR3 is CASTPTQGNTEAFF. The CDR3, as DNA: TGCGCCAGCACCCCAACTCAGGGTAACACTGAAGCTTTCTTT.

V usage is TRBV2 and J usage is TRBJ2-7, with TRBD1 matching over 7 bases. V trimming: 6 bases; J trimming: 1 base; junction bases outside the gene matches: 9. Germline CDR1 reads SNHLY; CDR2 reads FYNNEI. This CDR3 comprises 15 residues. Here the CDR3 reads CASRLGQIPSYEQYF. The DNA for the CDR3 is TGTGCCAGCAGATTGGGACAGATTCCTTCCTACGAGCAGTACTTC.

Only one count was recorded for this clone. The chain couples TRBV20-1 to TRBJ2-7, with 8 positions matching TRBD1. J gave up 5 bases and V 3 bases, and 12 bases lay outside the gene matches. CDR1 is DFQATT, CDR2 SNEGSKA, per germline (reference sequence). The CDR3 is made up of 15 amino acids. The CDR3 sequence is CSASLGQGRGNEQYF. CDR3 DNA sequence: TGCAGTGCTAGTCTCGGACAGGGAAGAGGAAACGAGCAGTACTTC.